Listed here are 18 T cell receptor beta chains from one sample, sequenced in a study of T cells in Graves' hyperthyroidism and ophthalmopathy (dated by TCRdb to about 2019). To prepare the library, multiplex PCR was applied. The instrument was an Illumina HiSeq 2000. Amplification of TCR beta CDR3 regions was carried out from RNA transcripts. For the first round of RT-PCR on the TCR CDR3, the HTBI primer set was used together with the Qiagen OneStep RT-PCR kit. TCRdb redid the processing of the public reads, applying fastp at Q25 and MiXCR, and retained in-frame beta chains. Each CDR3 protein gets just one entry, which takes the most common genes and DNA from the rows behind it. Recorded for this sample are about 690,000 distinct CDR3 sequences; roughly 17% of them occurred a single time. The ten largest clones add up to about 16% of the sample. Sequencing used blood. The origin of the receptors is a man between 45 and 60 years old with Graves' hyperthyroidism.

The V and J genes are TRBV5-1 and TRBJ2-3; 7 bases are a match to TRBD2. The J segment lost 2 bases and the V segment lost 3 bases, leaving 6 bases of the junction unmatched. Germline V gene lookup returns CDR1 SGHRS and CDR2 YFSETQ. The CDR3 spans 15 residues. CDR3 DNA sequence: TGCGCCAGCAGCTCCAGCGGGGAGTTCACAGATACGCAGTATTTT. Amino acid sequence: CASSSSGEFTDTQYF.

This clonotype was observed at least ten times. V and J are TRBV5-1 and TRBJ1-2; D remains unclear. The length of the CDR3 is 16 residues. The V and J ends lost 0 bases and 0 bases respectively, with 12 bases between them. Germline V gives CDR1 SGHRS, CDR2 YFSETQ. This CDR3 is CASSLAVVGANYGYTF. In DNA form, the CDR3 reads TGCGCCAGCAGCTTGGCCGTGGTAGGAGCTAACTATGGCTACACCTTC. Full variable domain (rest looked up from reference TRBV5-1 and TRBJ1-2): KAGVTQTPRYLIKTRGQQVTLSCSPISGHRSVSWYQQTPGQGLQFLFEYFSETQRNKGNFPGRFSGRQFSNSRSEMNVSTLELGDSALYLCASSLAVVGANYGYTFGSGTRLTVV.

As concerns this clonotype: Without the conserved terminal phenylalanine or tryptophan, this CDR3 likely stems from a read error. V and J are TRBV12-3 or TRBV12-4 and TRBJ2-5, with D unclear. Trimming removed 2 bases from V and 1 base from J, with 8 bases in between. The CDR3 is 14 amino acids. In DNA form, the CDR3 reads TGTGCCAGCAGTTTACCTCTAGTCCAAGAGACCCAGTACTCC. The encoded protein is CASSLPLVQETQYS.

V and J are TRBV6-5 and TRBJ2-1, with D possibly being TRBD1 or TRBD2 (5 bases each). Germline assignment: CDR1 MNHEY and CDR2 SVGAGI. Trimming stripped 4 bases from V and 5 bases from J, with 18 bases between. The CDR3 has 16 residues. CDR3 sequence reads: CASSSLEGRRNNEQFF. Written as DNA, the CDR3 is TGTGCCAGCAGTTCACTTGAGGGGCGGAGAAACAATGAGCAGTTCTTC.

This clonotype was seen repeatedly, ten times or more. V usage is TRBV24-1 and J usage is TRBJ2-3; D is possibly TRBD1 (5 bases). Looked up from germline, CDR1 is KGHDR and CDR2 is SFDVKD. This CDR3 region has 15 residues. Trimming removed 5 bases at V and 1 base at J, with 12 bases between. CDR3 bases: TGTGCCACCAGTGCTCCCTCCAGGGGCACAGATACGCAGTATTTT. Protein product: CATSAPSRGTDTQYF.

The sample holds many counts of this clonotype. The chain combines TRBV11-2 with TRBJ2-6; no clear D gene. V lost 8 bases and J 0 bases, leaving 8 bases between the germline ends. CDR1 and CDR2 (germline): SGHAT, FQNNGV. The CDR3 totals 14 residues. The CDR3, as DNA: TGTGCCAGCGGCAGGACCTCTGGGGCCAACGTCCTGACTTTC. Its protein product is CASGRTSGANVLTF.

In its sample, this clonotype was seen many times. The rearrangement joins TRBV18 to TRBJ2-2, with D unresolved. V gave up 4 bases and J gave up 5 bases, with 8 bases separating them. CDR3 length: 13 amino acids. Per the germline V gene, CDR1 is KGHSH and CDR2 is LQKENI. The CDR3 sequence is CASSLTATGELFF. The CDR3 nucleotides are TGTGCCAGCTCACTCACAGCAACCGGGGAGCTGTTTTTT.

The DNA for the CDR3 is TGTGCCATCAGTGAACAGGAAGGGGACACTGAAGCTTTCTTT. It is translated as CAISEQEGDTEAFF. The rearrangement joins TRBV10-3 to TRBJ1-1; possibly TRBD1 for D (5 bases). The CDR3 is made up of 14 amino acids. V shed 3 bases and J shed 3 bases, with 11 bases lying between them. The V gene's germline CDR1 is ENHRY and CDR2 SYGVKD.

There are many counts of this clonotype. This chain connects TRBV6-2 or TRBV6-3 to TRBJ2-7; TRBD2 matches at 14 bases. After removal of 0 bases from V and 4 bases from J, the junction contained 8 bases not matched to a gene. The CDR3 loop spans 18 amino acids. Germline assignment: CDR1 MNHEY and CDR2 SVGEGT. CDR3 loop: CASSYSRTSGRSKYEQYF. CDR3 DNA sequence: TGTGCCAGCAGTTACTCCCGGACTAGCGGGAGGAGTAAGTACGAGCAGTACTTC.

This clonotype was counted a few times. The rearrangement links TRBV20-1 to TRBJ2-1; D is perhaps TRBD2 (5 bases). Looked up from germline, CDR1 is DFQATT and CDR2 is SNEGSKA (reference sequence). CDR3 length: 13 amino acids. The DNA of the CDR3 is TGCAGCGCACGAGGGCTGCCCTACAATGAGCAGTTCTTC. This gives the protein CSARGLPYNEQFF.

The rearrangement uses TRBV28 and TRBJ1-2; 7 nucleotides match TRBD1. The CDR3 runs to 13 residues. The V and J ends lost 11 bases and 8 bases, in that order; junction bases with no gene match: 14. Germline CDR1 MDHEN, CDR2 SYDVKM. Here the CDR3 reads CAVKRAPGGGYTF. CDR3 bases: TGTGCCGTCAAGAGGGCTCCAGGGGGAGGCTACACCTTC.

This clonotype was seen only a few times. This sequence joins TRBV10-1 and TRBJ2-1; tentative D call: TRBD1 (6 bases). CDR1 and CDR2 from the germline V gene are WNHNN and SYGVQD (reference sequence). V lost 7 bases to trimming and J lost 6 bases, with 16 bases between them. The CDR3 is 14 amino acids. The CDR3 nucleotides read TGCGCCAGCAACCGGGACACACTGTCCAATGAGCAGTTCTTC. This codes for CASNRDTLSNEQFF.

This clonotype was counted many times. DNA for the CDR3: TGTGCCAGCAGTTTCAGCTACCAGGGGGGTACGCAGTATTTT. Translation gives CASSFSYQGGTQYF. This sequence joins TRBV28 and TRBJ2-3, with D possibly TRBD1 on 7 matching bases. V lost 3 bases and J 8 bases, leaving 15 bases between the germline ends. This CDR3 region has 14 residues. The germline V gene encodes CDR1 MDHEN and CDR2 SYDVKM.

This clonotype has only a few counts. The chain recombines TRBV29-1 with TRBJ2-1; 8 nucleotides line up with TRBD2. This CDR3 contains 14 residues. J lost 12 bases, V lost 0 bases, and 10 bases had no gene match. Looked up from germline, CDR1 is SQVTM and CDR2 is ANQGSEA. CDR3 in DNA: TGCAGCGTTGAAGATAGCGTAGCGGGGACGGGGCAGTTCTTC. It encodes CSVEDSVAGTGQFF.

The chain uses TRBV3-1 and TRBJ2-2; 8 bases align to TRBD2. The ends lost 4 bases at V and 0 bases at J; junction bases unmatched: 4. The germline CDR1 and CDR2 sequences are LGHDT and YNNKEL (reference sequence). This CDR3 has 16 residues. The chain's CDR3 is CASSLSTSANTGELFF. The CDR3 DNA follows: TGTGCCAGCAGCCTATCGACTAGCGCGAACACCGGGGAGCTGTTTTTT.

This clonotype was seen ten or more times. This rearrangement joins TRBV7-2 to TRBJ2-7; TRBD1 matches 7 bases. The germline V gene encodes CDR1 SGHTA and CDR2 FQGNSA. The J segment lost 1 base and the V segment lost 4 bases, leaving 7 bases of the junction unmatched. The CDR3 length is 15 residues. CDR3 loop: CASSSNRGQSYEQYF. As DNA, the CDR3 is TGTGCCAGCAGCTCTAACCGGGGACAGTCCTACGAGCAGTACTTC.

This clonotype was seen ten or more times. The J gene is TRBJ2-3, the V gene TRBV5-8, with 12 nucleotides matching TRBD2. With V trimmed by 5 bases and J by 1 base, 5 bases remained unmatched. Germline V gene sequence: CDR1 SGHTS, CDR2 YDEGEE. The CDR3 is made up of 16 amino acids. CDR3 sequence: CASRTRLAGGTDTQYF. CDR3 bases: TGTGCCAGCAGAACCAGACTAGCGGGAGGCACAGATACGCAGTATTTT. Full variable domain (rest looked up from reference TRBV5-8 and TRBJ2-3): EAGVTQSPTHLIKTRGQQATLRCSPISGHTSVYWYQQALGLGLQFLLWYDEGEERNRGNFPPRFSGRQFPNYSSELNVNALELEDSALYLCASRTRLAGGTDTQYFGPGTRLTVL.

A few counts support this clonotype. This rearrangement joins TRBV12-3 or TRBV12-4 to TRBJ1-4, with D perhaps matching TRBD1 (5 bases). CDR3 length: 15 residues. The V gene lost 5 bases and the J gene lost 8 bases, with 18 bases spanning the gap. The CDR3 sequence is CASSPGRAQEEKLFF. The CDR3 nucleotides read TGTGCCAGCAGTCCAGGCAGGGCCCAGGAAGAAAAACTGTTTTTT.